This T cell receptor beta chain was obtained from a study of blood T cell repertoires in COVID-19. Study-wide context: PBMCs, B-cell-depleted T cells, or T cells were the source of the cDNA or gDNA that made up the material.

CDR3 length: 13 amino acids. The V gene end was trimmed by 5 bases and the J gene end by 5 bases; junction bases not matched to a gene: 5. Looked up from germline, CDR1 is SGHKS and CDR2 is YYEKEE (reference sequence). Authors' data handling: The assay estimated nucleated cells by amplifying reference gene primers. The assay was immunoSEQ multiplex PCR, and TCRdb's table has in-frame clones only and misses some. For V, J and clone size, that table is used; D and trimming come from the DNA. The table has approximately 180,000 clones, roughly 85% seen once. The sequenced sample consisted of peripheral blood. The chain links TRBV5-5 to TRBJ1-1, with 8 nucleotides matching TRBD1. The receptor was derived from a human donor with active or convalescent COVID-19. The donor label of this sample is uncertain. Written as DNA, the CDR3 is TGTGCCAGCAGTTCAGGGGGCCTTACTGAAGCTTTCTTT. Its protein is CASSSGGLTEAFF.